This paragraph covers one TCR beta chain sequence. The antigen remains undetermined. Germline CDR1 and CDR2: SGHTA and FQGNSA. Trimming took 7 bases from V and 0 from J, leaving 16 bases between them. The CDR3 has 15 residues. This entry is derived from a study of beta chain features in type 1 diabetes. Overall study results and limits: Type 1 diabetes patients showed a moderate but significant shortening of TCRB CDR3s in all four CD4+ subsets.

Reverse transcription of all isolated RNA meant that expressed TCRB transcripts were sequenced. Clones were sequenced by immunoSEQ multiplex PCR, and TCRdb holds only the in-frame ones, with some missing. The profile shows roughly 150,000 clones, almost 65% of them singletons. The sequencing sample was made of naive CD4+ T cells from blood. This chain joins TRBV7-2 and TRBJ2-7; the D call may be TRBD1 or TRBD2 (5 bases each). The sequence derives from a man aged 25 to 40 with type 1 diabetes. The CDR3 loop reads CASMVGAWFSYEQYF. The CDR3 region has the DNA TGTGCCAGCATGGTCGGGGCGTGGTTCTCCTACGAGCAGTACTTC.